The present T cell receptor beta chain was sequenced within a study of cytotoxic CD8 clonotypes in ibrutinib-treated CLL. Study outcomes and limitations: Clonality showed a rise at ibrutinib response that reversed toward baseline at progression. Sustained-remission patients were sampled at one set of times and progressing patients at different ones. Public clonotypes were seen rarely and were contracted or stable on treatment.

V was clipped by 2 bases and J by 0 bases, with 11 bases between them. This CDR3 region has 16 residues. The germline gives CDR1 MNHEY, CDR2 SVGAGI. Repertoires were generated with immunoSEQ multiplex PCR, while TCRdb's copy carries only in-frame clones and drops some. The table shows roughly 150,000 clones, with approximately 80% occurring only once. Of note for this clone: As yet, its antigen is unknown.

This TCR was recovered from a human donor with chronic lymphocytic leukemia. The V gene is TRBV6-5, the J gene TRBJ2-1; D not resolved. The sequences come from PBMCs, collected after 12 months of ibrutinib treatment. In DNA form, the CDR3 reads TGTGCCAGCAGTTACCGGACGGGTAGCTCCTACAATGAGCAGTTCTTC. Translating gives CASSYRTGSSYNEQFF.